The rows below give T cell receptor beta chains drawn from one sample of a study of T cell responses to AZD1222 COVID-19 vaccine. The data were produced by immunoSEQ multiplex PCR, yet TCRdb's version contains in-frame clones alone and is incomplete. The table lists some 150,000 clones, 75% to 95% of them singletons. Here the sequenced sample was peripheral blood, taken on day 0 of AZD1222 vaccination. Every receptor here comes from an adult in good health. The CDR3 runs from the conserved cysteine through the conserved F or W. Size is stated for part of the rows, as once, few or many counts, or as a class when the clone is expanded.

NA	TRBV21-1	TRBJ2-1	CASSKAGLNIDNEQFF
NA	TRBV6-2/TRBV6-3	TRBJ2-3	CASSSPGTGPDTQYF
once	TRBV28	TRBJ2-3	CASSSTSGRATDTQYF
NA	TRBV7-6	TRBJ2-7	CASSLGLAGDDSYEQYF
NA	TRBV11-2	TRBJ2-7	CASSAGAHGPFYEQYF
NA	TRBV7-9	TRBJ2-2	CASSFPRVSANTGELFF
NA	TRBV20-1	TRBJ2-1	CSASSGLEQFF
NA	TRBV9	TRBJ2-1	CASSVDGSGNEQFF
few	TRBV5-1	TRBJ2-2	CASSLLGGTNTGELFF
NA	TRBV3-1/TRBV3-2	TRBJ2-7	CASSQEATSVEQYF
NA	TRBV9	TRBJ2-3	CASSAPGLASTSTDTQYF
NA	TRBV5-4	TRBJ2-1	CASSSSGTGGLYNEQFF
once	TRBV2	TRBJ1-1	CARAGGASTEAFF
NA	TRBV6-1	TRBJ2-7	CASSETGGSYEQYF
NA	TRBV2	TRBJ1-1	CASSVGEGTEAFF
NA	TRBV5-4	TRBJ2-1	CASSTRTDYNEQFF
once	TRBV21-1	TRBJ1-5	CASSKVYAEGNQPQHF
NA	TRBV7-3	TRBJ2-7	CASSPGTGHTYEQYF
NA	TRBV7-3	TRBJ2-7	CASSSDRGYEQYF
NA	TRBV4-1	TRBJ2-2	CASSDTGELFF
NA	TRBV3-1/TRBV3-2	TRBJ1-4	CASSQTGVANEKLFF
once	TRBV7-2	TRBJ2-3	CASSFKLAGGPSDTQYF
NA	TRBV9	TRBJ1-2	CASSVVSQGANYGYTF
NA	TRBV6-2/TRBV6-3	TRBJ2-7	CASSPLLEREQYF
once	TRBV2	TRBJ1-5	CASSDLFQPQHF